Listed below are T cell receptor beta chains from one sample, sequenced in a study of untreated major depressive disorder. The assay was immunoSEQ multiplex PCR, and TCRdb's table has in-frame clones only and misses some. Of about 25,000 clones in the sample, 90% to 95% were seen once. Source material: CD4+ T cells from PBMCs. Every receptor here comes from a woman aged 25 to 39 with major depressive disorder. Each CDR3 is given with its conserved first and last residue. The D gene is left open where the match is weak. Only part of the rows carry a size: once, few, many, or a class if the clone is expanded.

d_gene: TRBD1
abundance: NA
j_gene: TRBJ2-7
v_gene: TRBV25-1
CDR3aa: CASQLGQGQGEQYF
CDR3nt: TGTGCCAGCCAATTGGGACAGGGACAGGGCGAGCAGTACTTC

d_gene: NA
abundance: NA
j_gene: TRBJ1-2
v_gene: TRBV28
CDR3aa: CASSLTAGYGYTF
CDR3nt: TGTGCCAGCAGTTTAACGGCAGGCTATGGCTACACCTTC

d_gene: NA
abundance: NA
j_gene: TRBJ1-1
v_gene: TRBV7-8
CDR3aa: CASSFLGGGAEAFF
CDR3nt: TGTGCCAGCAGCTTTCTCGGGGGAGGCGCTGAAGCTTTCTTT

d_gene: TRBD2
abundance: NA
j_gene: TRBJ2-1
v_gene: TRBV18
CDR3aa: CASSPGLAGDQEQFF
CDR3nt: TGTGCCAGCTCACCGGGACTAGCGGGAGATCAGGAGCAGTTCTTC

d_gene: NA
abundance: NA
j_gene: TRBJ1-1
v_gene: TRBV7-6
CDR3aa: CASSLVPADTEAFF
CDR3nt: TGTGCCAGCAGCTTAGTTCCAGCAGACACTGAAGCTTTCTTT

d_gene: NA
abundance: NA
j_gene: TRBJ2-2
v_gene: TRBV5-1
CDR3aa: CASSLVPGDTNTGELFF
CDR3nt: TGCGCCAGCAGCTTGGTGCCAGGAGATACGAACACCGGGGAGCTGTTTTTT

d_gene: NA
abundance: NA
j_gene: TRBJ2-6
v_gene: TRBV21-1
CDR3aa: CASSKGAGRSGANVLTF
CDR3nt: TGTGCCAGCAGCAAAGGGGCAGGCCGATCTGGGGCCAACGTCCTGACTTTC

d_gene: NA
abundance: NA
j_gene: TRBJ2-7
v_gene: TRBV19
CDR3aa: CASSIAGINEQYF
CDR3nt: TGTGCCAGTAGTATAGCTGGGATAAACGAGCAGTACTTC

d_gene: NA
abundance: NA
j_gene: TRBJ2-5
v_gene: TRBV27
CDR3aa: CASSLGETQYF
CDR3nt: TGTGCCAGCAGTTTAGGGGAAACTCAGTACTTC

d_gene: NA
abundance: NA
j_gene: TRBJ2-7
v_gene: TRBV5-1
CDR3aa: CASSLDTGPQYF
CDR3nt: TGCGCCAGCAGCTTGGACACGGGACCTCAGTACTTC

d_gene: NA
abundance: NA
j_gene: TRBJ1-1
v_gene: TRBV21-1
CDR3aa: CASSKVEGTDEAFF
CDR3nt: TGTGCCAGCAGCAAAGTAGAGGGGACCGACGAAGCTTTCTTT

d_gene: NA
abundance: NA
j_gene: TRBJ2-5
v_gene: TRBV5-1
CDR3aa: CASSLDHLARETQYF
CDR3nt: TGCGCCAGCAGCTTGGATCACTTAGCCAGAGAGACCCAGTACTTC

d_gene: NA
abundance: NA
j_gene: TRBJ1-2
v_gene: TRBV5-1
CDR3aa: CASTPWGEDYGYTF
CDR3nt: TGCGCCAGCACCCCCTGGGGGGAGGACTATGGCTACACCTTC

d_gene: NA
abundance: NA
j_gene: TRBJ2-5
v_gene: TRBV9
CDR3aa: CASSAGASAYQETQYF
CDR3nt: TGTGCCAGCAGCGCAGGGGCTAGCGCTTACCAAGAGACCCAGTACTTC

d_gene: NA
abundance: NA
j_gene: TRBJ2-3
v_gene: TRBV4-1
CDR3aa: CASSQDLNRGSDTQYF
CDR3nt: TGCGCCAGCAGCCAAGATTTAAACCGGGGGTCAGATACGCAGTATTTT

d_gene: NA
abundance: NA
j_gene: TRBJ1-2
v_gene: TRBV28
CDR3aa: CASSFGSSYGYTF
CDR3nt: TGTGCCAGCAGTTTTGGGAGTTCCTATGGCTACACCTTC

d_gene: NA
abundance: NA
j_gene: TRBJ1-4
v_gene: TRBV4-1
CDR3aa: CASSQETGRSEKLFF
CDR3nt: TGCGCCAGCAGCCAAGAGACAGGTCGGAGTGAAAAACTGTTTTTT

d_gene: NA
abundance: once
j_gene: TRBJ2-6
v_gene: TRBV27
CDR3aa: CASSLTAGTSFSGANVLTF
CDR3nt: TGTGCCAGCAGTTTAACCGCCGGGACGTCCTTCTCTGGGGCCAACGTCCTGACTTTC

d_gene: NA
abundance: NA
j_gene: TRBJ2-7
v_gene: TRBV19
CDR3aa: CASRDEGGPKSYEQYF
CDR3nt: TGTGCCAGTAGAGACGAGGGGGGCCCTAAATCCTACGAGCAGTACTTC

d_gene: NA
abundance: NA
j_gene: TRBJ1-4
v_gene: TRBV2
CDR3aa: CASSSRTAYEKLFF
CDR3nt: TGTGCCAGCAGTAGCAGGACAGCCTATGAAAAACTGTTTTTT

d_gene: TRBD1
abundance: NA
j_gene: TRBJ1-6
v_gene: TRBV7-2
CDR3aa: CASSLARRGRYSPLHF
CDR3nt: TGTGCCAGCAGCTTAGCCCGCAGGGGGCGTTATTCACCCCTCCACTTT

d_gene: NA
abundance: NA
j_gene: TRBJ1-1
v_gene: TRBV6-6
CDR3aa: CASSYGGHTEAFF
CDR3nt: TGTGCCAGCAGTTACGGGGGGCACACTGAAGCTTTCTTT

d_gene: TRBD1
abundance: NA
j_gene: TRBJ2-2
v_gene: TRBV7-7
CDR3aa: CASSSVRGRGTGELFF
CDR3nt: TGTGCTAGCAGTTCCGTCAGGGGGCGAGGCACCGGGGAGCTGTTTTTT

d_gene: NA
abundance: NA
j_gene: TRBJ2-1
v_gene: TRBV7-9
CDR3aa: CASSLMVLGTNNEQFF
CDR3nt: TGTGCCAGCAGCTTAATGGTGCTAGGGACAAACAATGAGCAGTTCTTC

d_gene: NA
abundance: NA
j_gene: TRBJ2-7
v_gene: TRBV11-3
CDR3aa: CASSLVGRPHEQYF
CDR3nt: TGTGCCAGCAGCTTAGTTGGCAGACCCCACGAGCAGTACTTC

d_gene: NA
abundance: NA
j_gene: TRBJ1-1
v_gene: TRBV5-1
CDR3aa: CASRGTVNTEAFF
CDR3nt: TGCGCCAGCAGGGGCACAGTGAACACTGAAGCTTTCTTT

d_gene: TRBD2
abundance: NA
j_gene: TRBJ2-7
v_gene: TRBV14
CDR3aa: CASSQAGGRFVYEQYF
CDR3nt: TGTGCCAGCAGCCAAGCGGGCGGGAGGTTCGTATACGAGCAGTACTTC

d_gene: NA
abundance: once
j_gene: TRBJ2-2
v_gene: TRBV2
CDR3aa: CASKGSNTGELFF
CDR3nt: TGTGCCAGCAAAGGCAGTAACACCGGGGAGCTGTTTTTT

d_gene: TRBD2
abundance: NA
j_gene: TRBJ2-1
v_gene: TRBV6-6
CDR3aa: CASSYQRGGNEQFF
CDR3nt: TGTGCCAGCAGTTATCAGCGGGGGGGCAATGAGCAGTTCTTC

d_gene: TRBD1
abundance: NA
j_gene: TRBJ1-4
v_gene: TRBV7-2
CDR3aa: CASSSQTGKYEKLFF
CDR3nt: TGTGCCAGCAGCTCCCAGACAGGGAAGTATGAAAAACTGTTTTTT

d_gene: NA
abundance: once
j_gene: TRBJ2-5
v_gene: TRBV9
CDR3aa: CASSVGSLPGETQYF
CDR3nt: TGTGCCAGCAGCGTAGGCAGCTTACCGGGGGAGACCCAGTACTTC

d_gene: NA
abundance: NA
j_gene: TRBJ1-1
v_gene: TRBV11-3
CDR3aa: CASSLLVQSTEAFF
CDR3nt: TGTGCCAGCAGCTTACTGGTTCAGAGCACTGAAGCTTTCTTT

d_gene: NA
abundance: NA
j_gene: TRBJ1-4
v_gene: TRBV15
CDR3aa: CATSSRREGEKLFF
CDR3nt: TGTGCCACCAGCAGCCGCAGGGAGGGTGAAAAACTGTTTTTT

d_gene: NA
abundance: once
j_gene: TRBJ1-4
v_gene: TRBV7-9
CDR3aa: CASSLRGYTNEKLFF
CDR3nt: TGTGCCAGCAGTTTGAGAGGGTACACTAATGAAAAACTGTTTTTT

d_gene: NA
abundance: NA
j_gene: TRBJ1-2
v_gene: TRBV27
CDR3aa: CASSPHREGSYGYTF
CDR3nt: TGTGCCAGCAGTCCCCACAGGGAGGGTAGCTATGGCTACACCTTC

d_gene: NA
abundance: NA
j_gene: TRBJ1-3
v_gene: TRBV6-1
CDR3aa: CASRTGSVGNTIYF
CDR3nt: TGTGCCAGCAGGACAGGCAGCGTGGGAAACACCATATATTTT

d_gene: TRBD2
abundance: NA
j_gene: TRBJ2-1
v_gene: TRBV14
CDR3aa: CASSRGLAGGNEQFF
CDR3nt: TGTGCCAGCAGCCGGGGACTAGCGGGTGGCAATGAGCAGTTCTTC

d_gene: NA
abundance: NA
j_gene: TRBJ2-1
v_gene: TRBV11-2
CDR3aa: CASSRGVEQFF
CDR3nt: TGTGCCAGCAGCCGAGGAGTTGAGCAGTTCTTC

d_gene: TRBD1
abundance: NA
j_gene: TRBJ1-2
v_gene: TRBV28
CDR3aa: CASSGPGTGSNYGYTF
CDR3nt: TGTGCCAGCAGTGGCCCCGGGACAGGTTCTAACTATGGCTACACCTTC

d_gene: NA
abundance: NA
j_gene: TRBJ1-2
v_gene: TRBV7-2
CDR3aa: CASSFPPSGYTF
CDR3nt: TGTGCCAGCAGCTTCCCACCTTCAGGCTACACCTTC

d_gene: TRBD1
abundance: NA
j_gene: TRBJ2-7
v_gene: TRBV5-4
CDR3aa: CAISRQGGSYEQYF
CDR3nt: TGTGCCATCAGTCGACAGGGGGGGTCCTACGAGCAGTACTTC

d_gene: NA
abundance: NA
j_gene: TRBJ2-3
v_gene: TRBV29-1
CDR3aa: CSVDGLTDTQYF
CDR3nt: TGCAGCGTTGATGGGTTGACAGATACGCAGTATTTT

d_gene: TRBD1
abundance: once
j_gene: TRBJ1-2
v_gene: TRBV25-1
CDR3aa: CASSDDRGWVYGYTF
CDR3nt: TGTGCCAGCAGTGACGACAGGGGGTGGGTCTATGGCTACACCTTC

d_gene: NA
abundance: NA
j_gene: TRBJ2-1
v_gene: TRBV4-3
CDR3aa: CASSLQPRDEQFF
CDR3nt: TGCGCCAGCAGCCTTCAGCCTCGGGATGAGCAGTTCTTC

d_gene: TRBD2
abundance: NA
j_gene: TRBJ2-2
v_gene: TRBV9
CDR3aa: CASSLGLASGELFF
CDR3nt: TGTGCCAGCAGCCTAGGACTAGCGTCCGGGGAGCTGTTTTTT

d_gene: TRBD2
abundance: once
j_gene: TRBJ2-7
v_gene: TRBV28
CDR3aa: CASNLAGSYEQYF
CDR3nt: TGTGCCAGCAACCTAGCGGGGTCCTACGAGCAGTACTTC

d_gene: NA
abundance: NA
j_gene: TRBJ1-1
v_gene: TRBV11-3
CDR3aa: CASSSHSGRNTEAFF
CDR3nt: TGTGCCAGCAGCTCCCACTCGGGGAGGAACACTGAAGCTTTCTTT

d_gene: NA
abundance: NA
j_gene: TRBJ2-1
v_gene: TRBV9
CDR3aa: CASSREVGSYNEQFF
CDR3nt: TGTGCCAGCAGCCGCGAGGTGGGCTCCTACAATGAGCAGTTCTTC

d_gene: TRBD1
abundance: NA
j_gene: TRBJ1-6
v_gene: TRBV15
CDR3aa: CATSSHLTGRSSPLHF
CDR3nt: TGTGCCACCAGCTCTCATTTGACAGGGCGGTCTTCACCCCTCCACTTT

d_gene: NA
abundance: NA
j_gene: TRBJ1-6
v_gene: TRBV7-2
CDR3aa: CASSLRGGRGRNSPLHF
CDR3nt: TGTGCCAGCAGCCTAAGGGGGGGCCGGGGGCGGAATTCACCCCTCCACTTT

d_gene: NA
abundance: once
j_gene: TRBJ2-6
v_gene: TRBV5-6
CDR3aa: CASSRENSGANVLTF
CDR3nt: TGTGCCAGCAGCCGGGAGAACTCTGGGGCCAACGTCCTGACTTTC

d_gene: NA
abundance: NA
j_gene: TRBJ2-1
v_gene: TRBV6-6
CDR3aa: CASTGGYNEQFF
CDR3nt: TGTGCCAGCACCGGGGGCTACAATGAGCAGTTCTTC

d_gene: NA
abundance: NA
j_gene: TRBJ2-7
v_gene: TRBV9
CDR3aa: CASSVGPDLYEQYF
CDR3nt: TGTGCCAGCAGCGTAGGTCCAGATCTCTACGAGCAGTACTTC

d_gene: NA
abundance: NA
j_gene: TRBJ1-2
v_gene: TRBV7-9
CDR3aa: CASRPAGSGYGYTF
CDR3nt: TGTGCCAGCAGGCCTGCAGGGAGCGGCTATGGCTACACCTTC

d_gene: NA
abundance: NA
j_gene: TRBJ2-1
v_gene: TRBV4-1
CDR3aa: CASSPEGSYNEQFF
CDR3nt: TGCGCCAGCAGCCCCGAGGGCTCCTACAATGAGCAGTTCTTC